The 12 T cell receptor beta chains reported below all come from one sample, sequenced in a study of blood T cell repertoires in COVID-19. Profiling relied on immunoSEQ multiplex PCR, and the TCRdb table lists in-frame clones only, not all of them. The table has over 350,000 clones, roughly 90% seen once. What was sequenced was PBMCs or T cells enriched from blood (not recorded which). These receptors were taken from a woman under 40 with acute COVID-19.

The J gene is TRBJ2-3, the V gene TRBV6-5; TRBD2 is a possible D gene (5 bases). V was trimmed by 6 bases and J by 1 base, leaving 8 bases between them. Germline V gene sequence: CDR1 MNHEY, CDR2 SVGAGI. The CDR3 runs to 13 residues. The chain's CDR3 is CASSRRGTDTQYF. DNA for the CDR3: TGTGCCAGCAGCCGGCGGGGCACAGATACGCAGTATTTT.

This clone has only a few counts. The V and J genes are TRBV12-3 or TRBV12-4 and TRBJ2-7; D uncertain. V was pared by 2 bases and J by 5 bases, with 4 bases between. CDR3 length: 11 amino acids. Here the CDR3 reads CASSLQDEQYF. Written as DNA, the CDR3 is TGTGCCAGCAGTTTACAGGACGAGCAGTACTTC.

J is TRBJ2-5 and V is TRBV7-9, with 10 positions matching TRBD2. The CDR3 loop spans 16 amino acids. In germline, CDR1 is SEHNR, CDR2 FQNEAQ (reference sequence). V lost 1 base, J lost 4 bases, and 6 bases stayed unmatched. The CDR3: CASSLDVPSGGETQYF. CDR3 in DNA: TGTGCCAGCAGCTTAGATGTGCCTAGCGGGGGAGAGACCCAGTACTTC.

The chain combines TRBV30 with TRBJ2-1, with 9 nucleotides matching TRBD2. J lost 8 bases, V lost 4 bases, and 12 bases had no gene match. The CDR3 runs 15 residues. Looked up from germline, CDR1 is GTSNPN and CDR2 is SVGIG (reference sequence). The CDR3 here is CAWMRGGALGDEQFF. The CDR3 region has the DNA TGTGCCTGGATGCGCGGGGGGGCCCTGGGGGATGAGCAGTTCTTC.

This chain joins TRBV4-1 and TRBJ2-6; weak D call: TRBD1 (6 bases). The germline V and J ends were trimmed by 3 bases and 0 bases, with 9 bases remaining between them. The CDR3 runs to 16 residues. Germline lookup yields CDR1 MGHRA and CDR2 YSYEKL. CDR3 sequence reads: CASSHKGGSGANVLTF. The CDR3, as DNA: TGCGCCAGCAGCCACAAAGGGGGCTCTGGGGCCAACGTCCTGACTTTC.

This chain links TRBV5-8 with TRBJ2-1; no clear D. CDR1 SGHTS and CDR2 YDEGEE come from the germline V gene. This CDR3 comprises 18 residues. V lost 0 bases to trimming and J lost 1 base, with 17 bases between them. The CDR3 bases are TGTGCCAGCAGCTTGGTTTTCGGGTCTAGTAGATCCTACAATGAGCAGTTCTTC. Its protein product is CASSLVFGSSRSYNEQFF.

The chain uses TRBV5-4 and TRBJ2-5; 7 bases line up with TRBD2. The CDR3 consists of 15 residues. V trimming: 6 bases; J trimming: 0 bases; junction bases outside the gene matches: 8. Germline assignment: CDR1 SGHNT and CDR2 YYREEE (reference sequence). The CDR3 DNA is TGTGCCAGCATCATGACTAGCTATAACCAAGAGACCCAGTACTTC. Translation gives CASIMTSYNQETQYF.

The chain recombines TRBV5-6 with TRBJ2-5; the D is unclear. Trimming stripped 2 bases from V and 4 bases from J, with 3 bases between. The CDR3 consists of 11 residues. Germline CDR1 SGHDT, CDR2 YYEEEE. The DNA of the CDR3 is TGTGCCAGCAGCTTCGGAGAGACCCAGTACTTC. It yields the protein CASSFGETQYF.

This chain connects TRBV19 to TRBJ1-2; D not resolved. Germline lookup yields CDR1 LNHDA and CDR2 SQIVND (reference sequence). Trimming stripped 3 bases from V and 1 base from J, with 9 bases between. The CDR3 has 14 residues. The CDR3: CASSIPGGNYGYTF. The CDR3 region has the DNA TGTGCCAGTAGTATTCCCGGAGGTAACTATGGCTACACCTTC.

The chain has TRBV5-5 and TRBJ1-2, with 9 bases identical to TRBD1. This CDR3 spans 15 amino acids. Germline CDR1 reads SGHKS; CDR2 reads YYEKEE (reference sequence). Unmatched junction bases numbered 6, after V lost 4 bases and J lost 2 bases. The CDR3 bases are TGTGCCAGCAGCCGGACAGGGGAAGGGAACTATGGCTACACCTTC. This codes for CASSRTGEGNYGYTF.

This clone was seen a few times. The chain links TRBV27 to TRBJ2-3; 8 positions agree with TRBD2. J lost 4 bases, V lost 8 bases, and 11 bases had no gene match. Germline CDR1 reads MNHEY; CDR2 reads SMNVEV (reference sequence). This CDR3 region has 15 residues. The CDR3 spells CASHLRGAGADTQYF. In DNA, the CDR3 is TGTGCCAGCCACCTGCGGGGGGCGGGGGCAGATACGCAGTATTTT.

The chain recombines TRBV10-3 with TRBJ1-1, with 9 bases lining up with TRBD1. This CDR3 is 15 amino acids long. Germline V gives CDR1 ENHRY, CDR2 SYGVKD. V dropped 2 bases and J dropped 4; count of bases not matched to a gene: 5. CDR3 nucleotide sequence: TGTGCCATCAGTGAGACGGGACAGGGTAGCACTGAAGCTTTCTTT. Translated: CAISETGQGSTEAFF.